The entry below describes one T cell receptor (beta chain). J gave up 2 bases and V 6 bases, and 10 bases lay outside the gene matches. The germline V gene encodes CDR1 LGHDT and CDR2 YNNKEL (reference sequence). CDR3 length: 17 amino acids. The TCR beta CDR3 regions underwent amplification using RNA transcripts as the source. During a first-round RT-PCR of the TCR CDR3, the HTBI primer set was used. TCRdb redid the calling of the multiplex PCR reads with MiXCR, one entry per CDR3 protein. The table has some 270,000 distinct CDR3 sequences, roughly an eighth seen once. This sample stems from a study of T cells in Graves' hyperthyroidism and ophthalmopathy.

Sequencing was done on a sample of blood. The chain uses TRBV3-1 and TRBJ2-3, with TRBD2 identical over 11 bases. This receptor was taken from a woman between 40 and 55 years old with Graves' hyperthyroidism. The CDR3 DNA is TGTGCCAGCAGTCACCCCGGACTAGCGGGTCTCACAGATACGCAGTATTTT. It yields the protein CASSHPGLAGLTDTQYF.